Listed below are T cell receptor beta chains from one sample, sequenced in a study of human T cells and chemical hapten exposure. Each CDR3 protein is one row after TCRdb ran MiXCR on the RACE reads. The sample lists 75,000 to 100,000 distinct CDR3 sequences, around 9% seen once, with about 3% in the top ten. Sequenced input: whole blood. These receptors originate from a female donor in good health. Some clones in this sample may be carry-over from other donors' samples. Each CDR3 is given with its conserved first and last residue. D genes are given only for firm matches.

D: NA; J: TRBJ2-1; V: TRBV9; CDR3: CASSVEGLDYNEQFF
D: NA; J: TRBJ1-1; V: TRBV11-2; CDR3: CASSSGWGSNTEAFF
D: TRBD2; J: TRBJ2-3; V: TRBV20-1; CDR3: CSARGIVSGGRDTQYF
D: NA; J: TRBJ1-6; V: TRBV2; CDR3: CASSAGVGSPLHF
D: TRBD2; J: TRBJ2-5; V: TRBV6-5; CDR3: CASSPGLAETQYF
D: NA; J: TRBJ2-7; V: TRBV6-6; CDR3: CASNQADSYEQYF
D: NA; J: TRBJ2-7; V: TRBV15; CDR3: CATSRNSYEQYF
D: NA; J: TRBJ1-6; V: TRBV7-2; CDR3: CASSLVQGSNSPLHF
D: TRBD1; J: TRBJ1-5; V: TRBV7-6; CDR3: CASSPDRGNQPQHF
D: NA; J: TRBJ2-7; V: TRBV5-6; CDR3: CASSPGLDYEQYF
D: TRBD2; J: TRBJ2-3; V: TRBV27; CDR3: CASSFLSSGSGTDTQYF
D: NA; J: TRBJ2-4; V: TRBV27; CDR3: CASSLNLGGLLRAKNIQYF
D: TRBD1; J: TRBJ1-1; V: TRBV5-1; CDR3: CASSILGQGRMNTEAFF
D: TRBD2; J: TRBJ2-1; V: TRBV30; CDR3: CAGLSAGGGRAAYNEQFF
D: TRBD2; J: TRBJ2-1; V: TRBV5-6; CDR3: CASSLSGRYNEQFF
D: NA; J: TRBJ2-5; V: TRBV11-2; CDR3: CASRGLGPWETQYF
D: NA; J: TRBJ2-5; V: TRBV3-1; CDR3: CASSQRDKETQYF
D: NA; J: TRBJ2-7; V: TRBV5-1; CDR3: CASSLAAVAGPNYEQYF
D: NA; J: TRBJ1-4; V: TRBV27; CDR3: CASSLRDTGGKLFF
D: TRBD1; J: TRBJ2-2; V: TRBV15; CDR3: CATSSGPGQGKTGELFF
D: TRBD1; J: TRBJ1-5; V: TRBV3-1; CDR3: CASSQDPRGLGNQPQHF
D: TRBD2; J: TRBJ2-1; V: TRBV11-1; CDR3: CASSSRTSGSSYNEQFF
D: TRBD1; J: TRBJ1-1; V: TRBV20-1; CDR3: CSERQGGEAFF
D: TRBD2; J: TRBJ2-2; V: TRBV29-1; CDR3: CSVEGSGSTGELFF
D: NA; J: TRBJ2-3; V: TRBV5-5; CDR3: CASSGDFDRQYF
D: NA; J: TRBJ1-1; V: TRBV6-6; CDR3: CASSHTAPISSNTEAFF
D: TRBD1; J: TRBJ2-7; V: TRBV7-9; CDR3: CASSHSTGGEQYF
D: TRBD1; J: TRBJ1-2; V: TRBV6-5; CDR3: CASRRDRGYGYTF
D: NA; J: TRBJ2-3; V: TRBV20-1; CDR3: CSAPTDTSTDTQYF
D: NA; J: TRBJ2-7; V: TRBV2; CDR3: CASSALYEQYF
D: TRBD1; J: TRBJ2-7; V: TRBV7-2; CDR3: CASSPTVSGGEQYF
D: NA; J: TRBJ2-1; V: TRBV9; CDR3: CASRSNNEQFF
D: NA; J: TRBJ1-6; V: TRBV7-2; CDR3: CASSLNPGPNSPLHF
D: NA; J: TRBJ2-2; V: TRBV12-3/TRBV12-4; CDR3: CASSAGQNEGYTGELFF
D: NA; J: TRBJ1-5; V: TRBV23-1; CDR3: CASSQSWQPQHF
D: NA; J: TRBJ2-6; V: TRBV20-1; CDR3: CSARTVGSGANVLTF
D: TRBD2; J: TRBJ2-4; V: TRBV29-1; CDR3: CSVRLAGFLAKNIQYF
D: NA; J: TRBJ2-3; V: TRBV6-5; CDR3: CASSYIEFGLADRTDTQYF
D: NA; J: TRBJ2-4; V: TRBV2; CDR3: CASSGGFRNIQYF